One T cell receptor (beta chain) is described in this entry. Its target is not known. The data were taken from a study of cytomegalovirus exposure and HLA in healthy donors. Findings and caveats of the study: Reported findings show TCR beta sequences accurately forecast HLA-A and HLA-B alleles in most subjects. Sequence variants that were highly shared formed a cluster that was likely a sequencing artifact. Presence/absence analysis assumed near-uniform sequencing depth across donors. Among TCR sequences, most were rare, though some public TCRs appeared in many donors.

The CDR3 is 15 residues long. The V gene's germline CDR1 is LGHNA and CDR2 YSLEER. The V and J ends lost 0 bases and 8 bases respectively, with 17 bases between them. This PCR relied on a set of 60 Vbeta primers and 13 Jbeta primers. Measured with immunoSEQ multiplex PCR; TCRdb has only the in-frame clones, and not every one. This sample has 59,000 or so clones, with about 81% found just once. Source material: PBMCs. The genes are TRBV4-3 and TRBJ2-7; D unresolved. This clonotype was obtained from a man aged 25-40 years in good health and CMV-seropositive. CDR3 nucleotides: TGCGCCAGCAGCCAAGAAATCGGCCTATTGCGGAAGCAGTACTTC. It specifies CASSQEIGLLRKQYF.